These 10 T cell receptor beta chains came from one sample sequenced in a study of CD8+ T cells in alopecia areata. Reverse transcription of extracted RNA yielded cDNA, which provided the sequencing template. Here immunoSEQ multiplex PCR was the method, and the copy in TCRdb shows in-frame clones only, minus some. The sample lists about 190,000 clones; 50% to 70% were seen once. The sequencing here drew on CD4+ T cells sorted from blood, taken at week 0. The receptors were sampled from a human donor with alopecia areata.

The chain joins TRBV30 to TRBJ1-2, with 8 bases fitting TRBD1. The CDR3 contains 17 residues. J gave up 2 bases and V 0 bases, and 11 bases lay outside the gene matches. Germline CDR1 reads GTSNPN; CDR2 reads SVGIG (reference sequence). Written as DNA, the CDR3 is TGTGCCTGGAGTGTACGGGGGAGACAGGGGAACAACTATGGCTACACCTTC. This translates into CAWSVRGRQGNNYGYTF.

The gene calls are TRBV6-1 and TRBJ2-7; 9 bases are shared with TRBD1. CDR1 is MNHNS and CDR2 is SASEGT in the germline V gene. CDR3 length: 16 residues. Trimming at V came to 4 bases and at J to 4 bases, leaving 11 bases not matched to a gene. DNA for the CDR3: TGTGCCAGCAGTGCCCCACAGGGGGCGAAGCGGTACGAGCAGTACTTC. Amino acids: CASSAPQGAKRYEQYF.

This chain uses TRBV29-1 with TRBJ1-1; tentative D call: TRBD1 (5 bases). CDR1 and CDR2 (germline): SQVTM, ANQGSEA. V was trimmed by 4 bases and J by 3 bases, leaving 18 bases between them. The CDR3 totals 15 residues. DNA of the CDR3: TGCAGCGTTGTGGGCGGGGGATCTACTGACACTGAAGCTTTCTTT. Translation: CSVVGGGSTDTEAFF.

The V call is TRBV2, the J call TRBJ2-1, with D maybe TRBD1 (6 bases). V dropped 7 bases and J dropped 1 base, with 17 bases sitting between them. The V gene's germline CDR1 is SNHLY and CDR2 FYNNEI. The CDR3 sequence is 16 residues long. The CDR3 is CASNQQGLGSYNEQFF. The CDR3 DNA sequence: TGTGCCAGCAATCAACAGGGATTGGGGTCCTACAATGAGCAGTTCTTC.

J is TRBJ2-5 and V is TRBV21-1; no DNA check was done on the table's D call, TRBD2. TRBV21-1 is designated a pseudogene. CDR3 size: 13 residues. The CDR3 DNA reads TGTGCCAGCTTTGAGGGTTTTAGGGAGACCCAGTACTTC. Translating gives CASFEGFRETQYF.

The J gene is TRBJ2-2, the V gene TRBV6-5, with D possibly matching TRBD2 (6 bases). Per the germline V gene, CDR1 is MNHEY and CDR2 is SVGAGI. The CDR3 spans 15 residues. Trimming cost V 2 bases and J 1 base, with 8 bases left between them. CDR3 sequence: CASSYVRGNTGELFF. CDR3 DNA: TGTGCCAGCAGTTACGTGCGGGGGAACACCGGGGAGCTGTTTTTT.

Details on this clone: At one boundary the junction diverges from the germline segment, which might be a read error. This chain joins TRBV29-1 and TRBJ2-2; 7 bases map to TRBD1. The CDR3 has 15 amino acids. CDR1 SQVTM and CDR2 ANQGSEA come from the germline V gene. CDR3 region: CSVEARTGRTGELFF. The CDR3 nucleotides read TGCAGCGTAGAAGCGAGGACAGGTCGGACCGGGGAGCTGTTTTTT.

This clone was seen a few times. The chain couples TRBV18 to TRBJ1-2; D is perhaps TRBD1 (5 bases). The CDR3 has 14 residues. V gave up 6 bases and J gave up 4 bases, with 15 bases separating them. Germline V gene data show CDR1 as KGHSH and CDR2 as LQKENI. The CDR3 sequence: CASSSERGGYGYTF. In DNA, the CDR3 is TGTGCCAGCTCGTCAGAAAGGGGTGGCTATGGCTACACCTTC.

The chain employs TRBV7-9 and TRBJ2-6; 8 bases are a match to TRBD1. Per the germline V gene, CDR1 is SEHNR and CDR2 is FQNEAQ (reference sequence). The CDR3 extends over 18 amino acids. After removal of 4 bases from V and 0 bases from J, the junction contained 8 bases not matched to a gene. CDR3 bases: TGTGCCAGCAGCTCGACGACAGGGGAAGGCTCTGGGGCCAACGTCCTGACTTTC. This codes for CASSSTTGEGSGANVLTF.

The gene calls are TRBV2 and TRBJ1-4; D is ambiguous. CDR1 and CDR2 (germline): SNHLY, FYNNEI. Trimming took off 6 bases at V and 4 bases at J, with 3 bases between the two ends. This CDR3 comprises 11 residues. The CDR3 DNA sequence: TGTGCCAGCAGCGGTAATGAAAAACTGTTTTTT. Residues: CASSGNEKLFF.